The text below deals with one T cell receptor (beta chain). Its antigen is unknown. The table came from immunoSEQ multiplex PCR; TCRdb's copy has only in-frame clones and leaves some out. The table shows about 53,000 clones, with less than 85% occurring only once. With 2 bases removed from V and 6 bases from J, the gap between germline ends came to 7 bases. Per the germline V gene, CDR1 is GTSNPN and CDR2 is SVGIG (reference sequence). The CDR3 contains 12 residues. The data derive from a study of T cell clones after liver transplantation. Study information: Third-party-reactive TCRbeta sequences from pre-transplant mixed lymphocyte reactions served as antigen-independent comparators. Points from the study as a whole: In two subjects, few donor cells limited the measurable donor-reactive repertoire.

Sequenced here: CD4+ T cells from blood, sampled before liver transplant. The rearrangement links TRBV30 to TRBJ2-2; D gene unclear. The origin of this receptor is a human donor who received a liver transplant. The chain's CDR3 is CAWSTGAGELFF. In nucleotides, the CDR3 is TGTGCCTGGAGTACTGGGGCCGGGGAGCTGTTTTTT.